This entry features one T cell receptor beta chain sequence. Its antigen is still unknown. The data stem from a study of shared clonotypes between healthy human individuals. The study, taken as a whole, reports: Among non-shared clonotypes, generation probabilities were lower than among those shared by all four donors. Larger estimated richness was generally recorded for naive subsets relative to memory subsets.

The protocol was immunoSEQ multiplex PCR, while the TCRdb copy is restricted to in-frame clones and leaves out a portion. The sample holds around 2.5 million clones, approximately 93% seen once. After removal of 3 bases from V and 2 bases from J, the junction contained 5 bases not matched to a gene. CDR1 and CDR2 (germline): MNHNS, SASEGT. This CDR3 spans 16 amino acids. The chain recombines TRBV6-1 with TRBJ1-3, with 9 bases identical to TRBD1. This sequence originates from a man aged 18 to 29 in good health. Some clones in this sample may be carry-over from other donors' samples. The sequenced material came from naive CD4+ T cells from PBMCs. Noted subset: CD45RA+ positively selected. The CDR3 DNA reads TGTGCCAGCAGTGACACCAGACAGGGGGCTGGAAACACCATATATTTT. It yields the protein CASSDTRQGAGNTIYF.